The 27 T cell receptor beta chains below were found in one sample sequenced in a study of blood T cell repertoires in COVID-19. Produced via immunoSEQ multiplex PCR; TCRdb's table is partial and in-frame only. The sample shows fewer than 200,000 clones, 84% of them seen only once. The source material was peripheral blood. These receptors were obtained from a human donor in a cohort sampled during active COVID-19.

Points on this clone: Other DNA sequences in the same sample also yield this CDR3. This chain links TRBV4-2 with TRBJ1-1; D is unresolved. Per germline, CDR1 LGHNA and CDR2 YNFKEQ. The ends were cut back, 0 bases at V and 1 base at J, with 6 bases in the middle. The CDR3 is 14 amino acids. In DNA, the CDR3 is TGTGCCAGCAGCCAAGATCGAGGGAACACTGAAGCTTTCTTT. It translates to CASSQDRGNTEAFF.

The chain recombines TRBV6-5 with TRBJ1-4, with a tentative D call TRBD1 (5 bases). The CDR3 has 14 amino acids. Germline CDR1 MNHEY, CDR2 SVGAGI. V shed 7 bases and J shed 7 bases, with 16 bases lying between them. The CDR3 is CASITPGRGEKLFF. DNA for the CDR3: TGTGCCAGCATAACCCCGGGGCGGGGTGAAAAACTGTTTTTT.

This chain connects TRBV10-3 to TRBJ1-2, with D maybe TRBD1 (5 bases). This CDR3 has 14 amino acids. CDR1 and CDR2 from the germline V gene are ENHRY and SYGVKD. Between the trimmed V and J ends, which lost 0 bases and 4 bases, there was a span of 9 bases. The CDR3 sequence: CAISESDSRYGYTF. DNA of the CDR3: TGTGCCATCAGTGAGTCTGACAGTCGCTATGGCTACACCTTC.

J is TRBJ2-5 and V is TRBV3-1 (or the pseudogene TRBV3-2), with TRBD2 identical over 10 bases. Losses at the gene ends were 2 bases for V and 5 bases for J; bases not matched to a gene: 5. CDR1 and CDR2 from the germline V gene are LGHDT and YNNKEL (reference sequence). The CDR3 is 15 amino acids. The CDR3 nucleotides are TGTGCCAGCAGCCAACTAGCGGGGGCAGGGGAGACCCAGTACTTC. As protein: CASSQLAGAGETQYF.

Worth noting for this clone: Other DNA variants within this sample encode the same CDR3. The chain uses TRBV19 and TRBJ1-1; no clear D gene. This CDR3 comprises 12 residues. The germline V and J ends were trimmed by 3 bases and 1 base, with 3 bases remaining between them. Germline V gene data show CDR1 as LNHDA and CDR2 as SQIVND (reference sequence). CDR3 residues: CASSIRNTEAFF. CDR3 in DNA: TGTGCCAGTAGTATTAGGAACACTGAAGCTTTCTTT.

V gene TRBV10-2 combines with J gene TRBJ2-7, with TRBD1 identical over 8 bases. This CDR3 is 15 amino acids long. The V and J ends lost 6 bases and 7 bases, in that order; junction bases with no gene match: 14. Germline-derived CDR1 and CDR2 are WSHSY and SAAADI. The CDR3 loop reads CASRGTGTGVREQYF. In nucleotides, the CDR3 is TGCGCCAGCAGGGGGACCGGGACAGGCGTACGGGAGCAGTACTTC.

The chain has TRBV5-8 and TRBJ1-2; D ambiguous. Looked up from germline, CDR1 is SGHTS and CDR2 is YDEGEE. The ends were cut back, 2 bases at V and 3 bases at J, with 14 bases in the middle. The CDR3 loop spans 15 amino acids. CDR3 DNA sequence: TGTGCCAGCAGCTTTGGGGAGGTGGGGTACTATGGCTACACCTTC. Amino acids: CASSFGEVGYYGYTF.

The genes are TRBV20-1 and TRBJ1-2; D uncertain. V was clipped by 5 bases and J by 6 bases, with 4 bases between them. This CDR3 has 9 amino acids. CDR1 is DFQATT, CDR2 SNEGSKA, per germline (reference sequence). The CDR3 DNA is TGCAGTGCTCCTGATGGCTACACCTTC. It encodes CSAPDGYTF.

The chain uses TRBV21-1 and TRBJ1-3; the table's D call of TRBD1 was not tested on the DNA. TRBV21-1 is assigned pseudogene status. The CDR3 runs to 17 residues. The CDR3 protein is CASSKPWDRVSGNTIYF. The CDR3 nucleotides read TGTGCCAGCAGCAAACCATGGGACAGGGTCTCTGGAAACACCATATATTTT.

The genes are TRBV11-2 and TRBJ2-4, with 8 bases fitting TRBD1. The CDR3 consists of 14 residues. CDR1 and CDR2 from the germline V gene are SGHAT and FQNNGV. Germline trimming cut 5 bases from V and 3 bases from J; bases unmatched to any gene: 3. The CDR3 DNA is TGTGCCAGCAGCGGGGGGACAGGCAAAAACATTCAGTACTTC. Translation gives CASSGGTGKNIQYF. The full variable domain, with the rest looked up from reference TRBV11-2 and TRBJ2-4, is EAGVAQSPRYKIIEKRQSVAFWCNPISGHATLYWYQQILGQGPKLLIQFQNNGVVDDSQLPKDRFSAERLKGVDSTLKIQPAKLEDSAVYLCASSGGTGKNIQYFGAGTRLSVL.

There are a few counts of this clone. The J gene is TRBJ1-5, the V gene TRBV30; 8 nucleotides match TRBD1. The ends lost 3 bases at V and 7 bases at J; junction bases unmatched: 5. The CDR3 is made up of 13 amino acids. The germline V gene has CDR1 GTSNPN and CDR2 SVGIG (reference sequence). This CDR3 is CAWSGQGYQPQHF. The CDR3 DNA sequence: TGTGCCTGGAGCGGACAGGGATACCAGCCCCAGCATTTT.

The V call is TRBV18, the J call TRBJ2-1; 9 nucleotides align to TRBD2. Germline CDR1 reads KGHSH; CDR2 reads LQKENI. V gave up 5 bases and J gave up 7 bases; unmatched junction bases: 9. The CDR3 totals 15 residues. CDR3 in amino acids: CASSASSGEGNEQFF. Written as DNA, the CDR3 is TGTGCCAGCTCAGCATCTAGCGGGGAGGGAAATGAGCAGTTCTTC.

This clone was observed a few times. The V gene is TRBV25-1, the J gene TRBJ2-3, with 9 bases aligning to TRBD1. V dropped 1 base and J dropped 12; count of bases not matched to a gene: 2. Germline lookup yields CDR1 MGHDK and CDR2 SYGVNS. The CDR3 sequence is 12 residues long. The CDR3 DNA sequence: TGTGCCAGCAGTGAATGGGACAGGGAACAGTATTTT. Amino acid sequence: CASSEWDREQYF. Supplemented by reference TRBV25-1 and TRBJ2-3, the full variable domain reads EADIYQTPRYLVIGTGKKITLECSQTMGHDKMYWYQQDPGMELHLIHYSYGVNSTEKGDLSSESTVSRIRTEHFPLTLESARPSHTSQYLCASSEWDREQYFGPGTRLTVL.

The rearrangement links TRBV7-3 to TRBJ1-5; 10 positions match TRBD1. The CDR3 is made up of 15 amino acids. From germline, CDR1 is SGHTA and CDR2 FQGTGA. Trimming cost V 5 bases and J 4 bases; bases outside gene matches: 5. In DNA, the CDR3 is TGTGCCAGCAGCCCCGGGACAGGGGTGAATCAGCCCCAGCATTTT. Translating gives CASSPGTGVNQPQHF.

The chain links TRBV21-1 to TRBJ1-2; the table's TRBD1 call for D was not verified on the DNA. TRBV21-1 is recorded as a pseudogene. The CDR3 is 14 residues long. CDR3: CASSKGGTGFGYTF. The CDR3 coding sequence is TGTGCCAGCAGCAAAGGTGGGACAGGGTTTGGCTACACCTTC.

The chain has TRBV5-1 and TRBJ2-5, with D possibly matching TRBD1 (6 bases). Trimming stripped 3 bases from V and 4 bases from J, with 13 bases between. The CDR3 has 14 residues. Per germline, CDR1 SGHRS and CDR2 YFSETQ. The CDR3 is CASSWTWGRETQYF. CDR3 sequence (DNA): TGCGCCAGCAGCTGGACGTGGGGGCGAGAGACCCAGTACTTC.

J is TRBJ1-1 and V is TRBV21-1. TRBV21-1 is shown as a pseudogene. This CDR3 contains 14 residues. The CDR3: CASSNRGMNTEAFF. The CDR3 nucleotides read TGTGCCAGCAGCAATCGGGGAATGAACACTGAAGCTTTCTTT.

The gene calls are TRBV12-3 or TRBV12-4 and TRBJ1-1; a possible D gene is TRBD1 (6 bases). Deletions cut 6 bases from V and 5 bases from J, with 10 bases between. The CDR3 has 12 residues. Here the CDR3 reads CASSPGDTEAFF. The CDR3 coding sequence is TGTGCCAGCAGCCCAGGGGATACTGAAGCTTTCTTT.

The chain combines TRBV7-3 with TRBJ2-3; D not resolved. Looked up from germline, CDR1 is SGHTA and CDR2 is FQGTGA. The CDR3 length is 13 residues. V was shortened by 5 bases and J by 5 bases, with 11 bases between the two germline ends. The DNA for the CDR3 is TGTGCCAGCAGCGTCGACGCTAGAGATACGCAGTATTTT. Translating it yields CASSVDARDTQYF. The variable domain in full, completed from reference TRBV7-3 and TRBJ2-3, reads GAGVSQTPSNKVTEKGKYVELRCDPISGHTALYWYRQSLGQGPEFLIYFQGTGAADDSGLPNDRFFAVRPEGSVSTLKIQRTERGDSAVYLCASSVDARDTQYFGPGTRLTVL.

The CDR3 DNA is TGCGCCAGCAGCCTAGCCCAGGGGTTCCCAGATACGCAGTATTTT. It specifies CASSLAQGFPDTQYF. J is TRBJ2-3 and V is TRBV5-1, with D possibly TRBD1 on 6 matching bases. Trimming removed 4 bases at V and 4 bases at J, with 16 bases between. The CDR3 is made up of 15 amino acids. Germline CDR1 reads SGHRS; CDR2 reads YFSETQ.

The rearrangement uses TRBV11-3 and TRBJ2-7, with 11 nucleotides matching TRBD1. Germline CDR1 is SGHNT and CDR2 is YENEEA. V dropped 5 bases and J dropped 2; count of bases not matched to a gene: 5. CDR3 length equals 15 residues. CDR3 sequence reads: CASSTGTGGAYEQYF. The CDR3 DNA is TGTGCCAGCAGCACCGGGACAGGGGGAGCCTACGAGCAGTACTTC.

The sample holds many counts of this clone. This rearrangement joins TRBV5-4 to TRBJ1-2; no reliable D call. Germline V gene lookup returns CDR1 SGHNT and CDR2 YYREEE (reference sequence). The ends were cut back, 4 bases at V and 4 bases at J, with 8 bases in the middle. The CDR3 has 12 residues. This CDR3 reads CASSPYGYGYTF. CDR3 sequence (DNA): TGTGCCAGCAGCCCCTACGGCTATGGCTACACCTTC.

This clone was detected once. As DNA, the CDR3 is TGTGCCAGCACCGGGACAAAGAACACTGAAGCTTTCTTT. It specifies CASTGTKNTEAFF. This rearrangement joins TRBV3-1 (or the pseudogene TRBV3-2) to TRBJ1-1, with D possibly TRBD1 on 6 matching bases. With 7 bases removed from V and 1 base from J, the gap between germline ends came to 10 bases. CDR1 is LGHDT, CDR2 YNNKEL, per germline (reference sequence). The CDR3 sequence is 13 residues long.

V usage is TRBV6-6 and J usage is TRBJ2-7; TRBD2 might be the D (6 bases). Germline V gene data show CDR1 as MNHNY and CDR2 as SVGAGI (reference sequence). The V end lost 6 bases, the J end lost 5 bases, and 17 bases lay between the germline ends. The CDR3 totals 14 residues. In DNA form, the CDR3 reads TGTGCCAGCAGCCCAAGTCTTTGGGGGGACGAGCAGTACTTC. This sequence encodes CASSPSLWGDEQYF.

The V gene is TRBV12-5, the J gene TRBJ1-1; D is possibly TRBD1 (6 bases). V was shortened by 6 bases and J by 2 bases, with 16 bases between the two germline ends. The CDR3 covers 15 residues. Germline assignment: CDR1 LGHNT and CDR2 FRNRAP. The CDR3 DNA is TGTGCTAGTGGACCGCCCGGGACATCAAACACTGAAGCTTTCTTT. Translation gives CASGPPGTSNTEAFF.

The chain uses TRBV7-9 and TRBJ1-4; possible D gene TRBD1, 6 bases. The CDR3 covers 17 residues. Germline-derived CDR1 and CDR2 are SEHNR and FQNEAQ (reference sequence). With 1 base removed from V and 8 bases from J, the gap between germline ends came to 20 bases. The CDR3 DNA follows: TGTGCCAGCAGCTTAGTAACGGACACAGGGTGGAGGGAAAAACTGTTTTTT. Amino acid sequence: CASSLVTDTGWREKLFF.

The CDR3: CASSSTVSSYEQYF. CDR3 coding DNA: TGTGCCAGCAGCTCGACTGTTTCCTCCTACGAGCAGTACTTC. The chain uses TRBV7-8 and TRBJ2-7; D is undetermined. Per germline, CDR1 SGHVS and CDR2 FQNEAQ. The ends were cut back, 4 bases at V and 0 bases at J, with 10 bases in the middle. CDR3 length: 14 residues.